This T cell receptor (beta chain) is drawn from a study of blood T cell repertoires in COVID-19. Study in general: The study drew acute and convalescent COVID-19 samples from the United States, Italy and Spain.

Germline values: CDR1 MNHNY, CDR2 SVGAGI (reference sequence). The CDR3 totals 14 residues. V lost 2 bases and J 10 bases, leaving 15 bases between the germline ends. Here immunoSEQ multiplex PCR was the method, and the copy in TCRdb shows in-frame clones only, minus some. Among some 150,000 clones listed, roughly four fifths were seen once. The sequence was collected from a human donor with acute or convalescent COVID-19. The donor label of this sample is uncertain. Sequencing was done on a sample of peripheral blood. J is TRBJ2-1 and V is TRBV6-6, with a weak D call TRBD2 (6 bases). In DNA, the CDR3 is TGTGCCAGCAGTTACAATAGCGGTTCGGGAGAGCAGTTCTTC. It specifies CASSYNSGSGEQFF.